This TCR beta chain was recorded in a study of OX40 agonist ivuxolimab in advanced cancers. Study observations and caveats: Both blood CD4+ and CD8+ T cells showed clonal growth by week 6 at 0.1 to 3.0 mg/kg.

The data were produced by immunoSEQ multiplex PCR, yet TCRdb's version contains in-frame clones alone and is incomplete. The sample yields about 81,000 clones, approximately 79% seen once. The germline gives CDR1 SGHTA, CDR2 FQGTGA. The V end was cut by 3 bases, the J end by 1 base, with 8 bases between. This CDR3 has 14 residues. Turning to this clone: Its target is not known.

The material sequenced was CD4+ or CD8+ T cells sorted from blood, taken in a trial of the OX40 agonist ivuxolimab. The sequence was collected from an adult with an advanced solid tumor such as melanoma, head and neck, liver or kidney cancer. The J gene is TRBJ2-3, the V gene TRBV7-3; D gene unclear. Here the CDR3 DNA reads TGTGCCAGCAGCTTCTTAGGCGGCACAGATACGCAGTATTTT. Translated, it gives CASSFLGGTDTQYF.